This entry is about one T cell receptor beta chain. These data belong to a study of T cells in Graves' hyperthyroidism and ophthalmopathy. It was RNA transcripts that yielded the amplified TCR beta CDR3 regions. HTBI primers were the set used in a first-round RT-PCR of the TCR CDR3. TCRdb re-called the multiplex PCR reads with MiXCR, one entry per CDR3 protein. The sample lists approximately 620,000 distinct CDR3 sequences; roughly a sixth were seen once. Enrolled ophthalmopathy patients presented with a Clinical Activity Score of at least 3, a NOSPECS grade of at least 4, and disease duration under 3 months. Diagnoses were made from clinical symptoms, serum measures (thyroxine and TRAb), thyroid ultrasound and orbital computed tomography. The receptor was isolated from a woman aged 40 to 50 with Graves' ophthalmopathy. Material for sequencing was blood.

CDR3 sequence reads: CASSPGGLAVDTQYF. In DNA form, the CDR3 reads TGTGCCAGCAGCCCTGGGGGGCTAGCGGTAGATACGCAGTATTTT. The chain couples TRBV11-2 to TRBJ2-3; D might be TRBD2 (7 bases). The CDR3 is 15 residues long. CDR1 and CDR2 from the germline V gene are SGHAT and FQNNGV. The V end was cut by 5 bases, the J end by 5 bases, with 17 bases between.